The clone carrying this T cell receptor (beta chain) was recorded a few times. Its antigen is as yet unknown. The sample comes from a study of blood T cells in healthy people across ages. Findings and caveats of the study: TCR beta diversity correlated strongly with naive T cell percentage.

Using a J-beta primer mix together with a sample-barcoded 5' primer, a second PCR was run for about 7 to 12 cycles. TCRdb re-analysed the 5' RACE reads in MiXCR, keeping a single row per CDR3 protein. The sample contains 1.5 million to 2 million distinct CDR3 sequences, almost 35% of which appear only once. Germline loops: CDR1 DFQATT, CDR2 SNEGSKA (reference sequence). Germline trimming cut 5 bases from V and 5 bases from J; bases unmatched to any gene: 6. The CDR3 length is 15 residues. The receptor was isolated from a woman in her twenties or thirties in good health. The sequencing sample was made of blood. The rearrangement uses TRBV20-1 and TRBJ2-1, with 13 bases aligning to TRBD2. The CDR3 DNA is TGCAGTGCTCCCACTAGCGGGAGGGCCAACAATGAGCAGTTCTTC. Translation gives CSAPTSGRANNEQFF.